This T cell receptor (beta chain) appears in the sequencing data of a study of memory CD4+ T cells and cytomegalovirus serostatus. The sort gate was single viable CD3+CD4+CD8-CD45RO+ cells for memory CD4+ T cells. V was shortened by 1 base and J by 3 bases, with 13 bases between the two germline ends. The CDR3 length is 17 residues. The germline V gene encodes CDR1 KGHSH and CDR2 LQKENI. Sequenced by immunoSEQ multiplex PCR; TCRdb stores in-frame clones only, minus some. The sample includes fewer than 50,000 clones, 79% seen only once; the top ten take roughly 5.2%. The source is an adult in good health and CMV-seropositive. The V and J genes are TRBV18 and TRBJ1-6; the D gene is possibly TRBD1 (5 bases). The sequencing sample was made of memory CD4+ T cells from blood. The CDR3 region has the DNA TGTGCCAGCTCACCACAGGGCAGACAGAGCTATAATTCACCCCTCCACTTT. Amino acids: CASSPQGRQSYNSPLHF. The full variable domain, completed using reference TRBV18 and TRBJ1-6, is NAGVMQNPRHLVRRRGQEARLRCSPMKGHSHVYWYRQLPEEGLKFMVYLQKENIIDESGMPKERFSAEFPKEGPSILRIQQVVRGDSAAYFCASSPQGRQSYNSPLHFGNGTRLTVT.